This T cell receptor beta chain was documented in a study of beta chain features in type 1 diabetes. Sequenced material consisted of expressed TCRB transcripts (all of the isolated RNA was reverse transcribed). Here immunoSEQ multiplex PCR was the method, and the copy in TCRdb shows in-frame clones only, minus some. The sample has around 300,000 clones; 12% to 15% are singletons. The trim removed 9 bases at V and 6 bases at J, leaving 17 bases unmatched. From germline, CDR1 is LNHDA and CDR2 SQIVND (reference sequence). CDR3 length: 17 amino acids. The origin of this receptor is a man younger than 45 in good health. This chain links TRBV19 with TRBJ2-2; 9 positions agree with TRBD1. The specimen sequenced was central memory CD4+ T cells from blood. The CDR3 bases are TGTGCCAGCGACTCCAGGTGGGGACAGGGTGGATCCGGGGAGCTGTTTTTT. Translated, it gives CASDSRWGQGGSGELFF.